The sequence of this TCR beta chain was determined in a study of blood T cell repertoires in COVID-19. Source study methods: The assay estimated nucleated cells by amplifying reference gene primers. TCRdb's table, derived via immunoSEQ multiplex PCR, lists solely in-frame clones and lacks some. Clone size and the V and J calls come from that table; the DNA yielded D and trimming. This sample has more than 200,000 clones, with more than 85% found just once. The germline V gene encodes CDR1 MNHEY and CDR2 SMNVEV (reference sequence). Trimming took 0 bases from V and 5 from J; bases not matched to a gene: 2. This CDR3 region has 15 residues.

The sequence was collected from a man aged 35-49 years with acute or convalescent COVID-19. This rearrangement joins TRBV27 to TRBJ2-3; 10 bases are shared with TRBD1. Specimen: peripheral blood. The CDR3 coding sequence is TGTGCCAGCAGTTTATCGACAGGGGGCCAAGATACGCAGTATTTT. It encodes CASSLSTGGQDTQYF.